The 7 T cell receptor beta chains given below trace back to one sample, sequenced in a study of blood T cells in healthy people across ages. Together with a sample-barcoded 5' primer, a J-beta primer mix was included in a second PCR lasting about 7 to 11 cycles. TCRdb itself ran the 5' RACE reads through MiXCR, one entry per CDR3 protein. The sample shows roughly 1.5 million distinct CDR3 sequences, roughly 43% of them seen only once. The sequenced material came from blood. Every receptor here comes from a woman aged 18-35 years in good health.

The V and J genes are TRBV18 and TRBJ2-1; D uncertain. This CDR3 region has 14 residues. Germline assignment: CDR1 KGHSH and CDR2 LQKENI. Trimming left V 1 base short and J 3 bases short, with 7 bases between. This CDR3 reads CASSPQDGYNEQFF. The CDR3 DNA reads TGTGCCAGCTCACCACAAGACGGCTACAATGAGCAGTTCTTC.

The table lists this clonotype with a few counts. The V and J genes are TRBV6-6 and TRBJ2-1; D gene uncertain. The CDR3 length is 14 residues. Germline V lookup: CDR1 MNHNY, CDR2 SVGAGI (reference sequence). V lost 0 bases and J 4 bases, leaving 7 bases between the germline ends. This chain's CDR3 is CASSYSGPYNEQFF. CDR3 DNA sequence: TGTGCCAGCAGTTACTCAGGACCATACAATGAGCAGTTCTTC.

This sequence joins TRBV12-3 or TRBV12-4 and TRBJ2-5, with TRBD2 matching 7 bases. This CDR3 has 15 residues. Unmatched junction bases numbered 8, after V lost 5 bases and J lost 2 bases. The CDR3 DNA reads TGTGCCAGCAGTCGGGGACTAACGAAGCAAGAGACCCAGTACTTC. This sequence encodes CASSRGLTKQETQYF.

The rearrangement uses TRBV7-9 and TRBJ2-1; TRBD1 or TRBD2 may be the D gene (5 bases each). CDR3 length: 16 amino acids. Trimming stripped 1 base from V and 10 bases from J, with 20 bases between. Germline assignment: CDR1 SEHNR and CDR2 FQNEAQ (reference sequence). The CDR3 here is CASSLVGRGLEGEQFF. CDR3 sequence (DNA): TGTGCCAGCAGCTTAGTCGGTAGGGGCCTTGAGGGAGAGCAGTTCTTC.

V and J are TRBV12-3 or TRBV12-4 and TRBJ2-3; the D is unclear. Trimming removed 3 bases at V and 2 bases at J, with 9 bases between. The CDR3 totals 14 residues. This CDR3 is CASSFESSTDTQYF. In nucleotides, the CDR3 is TGTGCCAGCAGTTTTGAGTCCTCCACAGATACGCAGTATTTT.

This rearrangement joins TRBV4-3 to TRBJ2-7; D remains unclear. V was trimmed by 1 base and J by 4 bases, leaving 8 bases between them. The CDR3 extends over 13 amino acids. Per the germline V gene, CDR1 is LGHNA and CDR2 is YSLEER. The CDR3 coding sequence is TGCGCCAGCAGCCAAGGGGTCCGTTACGAGCAGTACTTC. As protein: CASSQGVRYEQYF.

The chain is built from TRBV6-1 and TRBJ2-2, with a possible D match to TRBD2 (5 bases). There are 14 residues in the CDR3. Germline CDR1 reads MNHNS; CDR2 reads SASEGT. The V end was cut by 3 bases, the J end by 7 bases, with 12 bases between. The CDR3 loop is CASSDTRRIGELFF. The CDR3, as DNA: TGTGCCAGCAGTGATACTAGAAGAATCGGGGAGCTGTTTTTT.